These 24 T cell receptor beta chains originate from one sample sequenced in a study of long-term antiretroviral therapy in people with HIV. Researchers report immunoSEQ v3.0 was run at survey level. Using immunoSEQ multiplex PCR, the repertoire was profiled, and TCRdb retains in-frame clones only, with some absent. This table holds 23,000 or so clones, 87% found once. The material sequenced was unsorted PBMCs, taken 0.2 years before starting antiretroviral therapy. The receptor source for this set is a man younger than 30 with HIV.

V is TRBV2 and J is TRBJ2-7, with a weak D call TRBD2 (6 bases). This CDR3 is 16 amino acids long. Germline CDR1 is SNHLY and CDR2 is FYNNEI. V was pared by 6 bases and J by 2 bases, with 20 bases between. The DNA of the CDR3 is TGTGCCAGCAGGATGGGGGACTCCATCTATACCTACGAGCAGTACTTC. Residues: CASRMGDSIYTYEQYF.

This CDR3 is CASSTGVGTGELFF. Here the CDR3 DNA reads TGTGCCAGCAGCACGGGAGTGGGTACCGGGGAGCTGTTTTTT. V usage is TRBV9 and J usage is TRBJ2-2, with D maybe TRBD2 (6 bases). V was pared by 4 bases and J by 5 bases, with 12 bases between. The CDR3 is made up of 14 amino acids. In germline, CDR1 is SGDLS, CDR2 YYNGEE.

The rearrangement uses TRBV6-5 and TRBJ2-1; unclear D gene. The germline CDR1 and CDR2 sequences are MNHEY and SVGAGI. The CDR3 loop spans 14 amino acids. Trimming removed 8 bases at V and 6 bases at J, with 17 bases between. The CDR3 nucleotides are TGTGCCAGCGGTTGGGCAGCACGTCCCAATGAGCAGTTCTTC. This encodes CASGWAARPNEQFF.

V gene TRBV4-2 combines with J gene TRBJ2-7; TRBD1 agrees at 10 bases. Per germline, CDR1 LGHNA and CDR2 YNFKEQ. CDR3 length: 14 residues. Trimming took 5 bases from V and 5 from J; bases not matched to a gene: 6. The CDR3 nucleotides are TGTGCCAGCAGCTACGGGACAGGGGTCAACGAGCAGTACTTC. As protein: CASSYGTGVNEQYF.

This chain joins TRBV6-1 and TRBJ2-2; tentative D call: TRBD1 (5 bases). Germline V gene data show CDR1 as MNHNS and CDR2 as SASEGT. The CDR3 totals 14 residues. V was shortened by 6 bases and J by 3 bases, with 11 bases between the two germline ends. This chain's CDR3 is CASRPRVYTGELFF. For the CDR3, the DNA is TGTGCCAGCAGACCCAGGGTTTACACCGGGGAGCTGTTTTTT.

The gene calls are TRBV6-5 and TRBJ2-1, with 7 bases lining up with TRBD2. CDR3 size: 15 residues. Trimming cost V 6 bases and J 4 bases; bases outside gene matches: 9. Germline assignment: CDR1 MNHEY and CDR2 SVGAGI. CDR3 coding DNA: TGTGCCAGCAGGTTGCGGGGGACCAGGTACAATGAGCAGTTCTTC. Amino acids: CASRLRGTRYNEQFF.

J is TRBJ2-1 and V is TRBV27; possible D gene TRBD2, 6 bases. Germline assignment: CDR1 MNHEY and CDR2 SMNVEV (reference sequence). The length of the CDR3 is 13 residues. V shed 3 bases and J shed 9 bases, with 12 bases lying between them. CDR3 in amino acids: CASSLTRFTEQFF. In DNA form, the CDR3 reads TGTGCCAGCAGTTTGACTAGATTTACTGAGCAGTTCTTC.

The chain joins TRBV27 to TRBJ1-1; D might be TRBD1 (6 bases). Germline assignment: CDR1 MNHEY and CDR2 SMNVEV (reference sequence). V lost 5 bases and J lost 1, with 11 bases in between. The CDR3 sequence is 14 residues long. This chain's CDR3 is CASSQDRKNTEAFF. The CDR3 DNA is TGTGCCAGCAGTCAGGACAGAAAGAACACTGAAGCTTTCTTT.

This chain uses TRBV21-1 with TRBJ2-7; whether TRBD2, the table's D call, matches the DNA was not checked. TRBV21-1 is termed a pseudogene. The CDR3 runs to 15 residues. The CDR3 loop reads CASSTLLAGSYEQYF. The DNA of the CDR3 is TGTGCCAGCAGCACCCTACTAGCGGGATCCTACGAGCAGTACTTC.

The chain recombines TRBV30 with TRBJ1-5, with D hard to call. CDR3 length: 14 residues. The germline V gene has CDR1 GTSNPN and CDR2 SVGIG (reference sequence). Trimming stripped 0 bases from V and 3 bases from J, with 9 bases between. The CDR3 nucleotides are TGTGCCTGGAGTGTTAGTACGGTCAATCAGCCCCAGCATTTT. Residues: CAWSVSTVNQPQHF.

J is TRBJ1-2 and V is TRBV10-3; 8 positions agree with TRBD1. Germline-derived CDR1 and CDR2 are ENHRY and SYGVKD. The ends lost 6 bases at V and 10 bases at J; junction bases unmatched: 13. The CDR3 is 14 amino acids. CDR3 in amino acids: CAISGAGTGGAYTF. In DNA, the CDR3 is TGTGCCATCAGCGGCGCGGGGACAGGTGGGGCCTACACCTTC.

The chain links TRBV20-1 to TRBJ2-3; 7 positions agree with TRBD2. Germline-derived CDR1 and CDR2 are DFQATT and SNEGSKA (reference sequence). J lost 8 bases, V lost 3 bases, and 2 bases had no gene match. This CDR3 is built from 11 residues. In nucleotides, the CDR3 is TGCAGTGCTAGTACGGGAGGTACGCAGTATTTT. Protein: CSASTGGTQYF.

This chain connects TRBV4-3 to TRBJ2-7; 8 bases agree with TRBD1. Trimming at V came to 3 bases and at J to 4 bases, leaving 2 bases not matched to a gene. Germline values: CDR1 LGHNA, CDR2 YSLEER. The CDR3 length is 13 residues. CDR3 nucleotide sequence: TGCGCCAGCAGCCAGTGGACAGGGTACGAGCAGTACTTC. Amino acids: CASSQWTGYEQYF.

The V and J genes are TRBV27 and TRBJ2-5, with 9 bases aligning to TRBD2. Germline lookup yields CDR1 MNHEY and CDR2 SMNVEV (reference sequence). CDR3 length: 14 residues. V was clipped by 2 bases and J by 2 bases; unmatched bases: 0. CDR3 residues: CASSLLAGQETQYF. The CDR3 DNA follows: TGTGCCAGCAGTTTACTAGCGGGACAAGAGACCCAGTACTTC.

This chain uses TRBV11-1 with TRBJ1-2; 9 nucleotides agree with TRBD1. The CDR3 spans 15 residues. J lost 4 bases, V lost 5 bases, and 8 bases had no gene match. Germline V CDR1 and CDR2: SGHAT, FQDESV (reference sequence). The CDR3 spells CASSRSPGQGYGYTF. CDR3 DNA: TGTGCCAGCAGCCGTAGTCCGGGACAGGGCTATGGCTACACCTTC.

This chain connects TRBV6-1 to TRBJ2-7; D is perhaps TRBD1 or TRBD2 (6 bases each). This CDR3 contains 14 residues. From germline, CDR1 is MNHNS and CDR2 SASEGT. The CDR3: CASSVDRPGTSTIV. CDR3 DNA: TGTGCCAGCAGTGTCGACAGGCCCGGGACTTCAACTATAGTC.

The chain has TRBV19 and TRBJ2-7; 7 nucleotides line up with TRBD1. V lost 5 bases, J lost 3 bases, and 4 bases stayed unmatched. The CDR3 is made up of 13 amino acids. CDR1 is LNHDA and CDR2 is SQIVND in the germline V gene (reference sequence). For the CDR3, the DNA is TGTGCCAGTAGTGGACGGACAGGCTACGAGCAGTACTTC. This encodes CASSGRTGYEQYF.

The rearrangement joins TRBV9 to TRBJ2-7, with unresolved D. V was clipped by 0 bases and J by 3 bases, with 7 bases between them. CDR1 and CDR2 (germline): SGDLS, YYNGEE. This CDR3 has 13 residues. CDR3 nucleotides: TGTGCCAGCAGCGTAGGAGTGAACTACGAGCAGTACTTC. It specifies CASSVGVNYEQYF.

V gene TRBV5-1 combines with J gene TRBJ2-7; 7 bases match TRBD1. CDR3 length: 13 residues. Germline values: CDR1 SGHRS, CDR2 YFSETQ. The J segment lost 6 bases and the V segment lost 2 bases, leaving 5 bases of the junction unmatched. The chain's CDR3 is CASSLGGEGEQYF. CDR3 nucleotides: TGCGCCAGCAGCTTAGGGGGCGAGGGCGAGCAGTACTTC.

The chain joins TRBV4-3 to TRBJ2-1, with D perhaps being TRBD1 or TRBD2 (5 bases each). V was clipped by 7 bases and J by 4 bases, with 14 bases between them. CDR3 length: 14 amino acids. The germline V gene encodes CDR1 LGHNA and CDR2 YSLEER. Here the CDR3 DNA reads TGCGCCAGCAAAGGGGACCTATATTACAATGAGCAGTTCTTC. This gives the protein CASKGDLYYNEQFF.

The V gene is TRBV7-6, the J gene TRBJ1-1; D uncertain. The CDR3 loop spans 13 amino acids. The V gene's germline CDR1 is SGHVS and CDR2 FNYEAQ. Deletions cut 1 base from V and 8 bases from J, with 11 bases between. The CDR3 DNA is TGTGCCAGCAGCTTAGTCCCGCCGGAAGAAGCTTTCTTT. Translating it yields CASSLVPPEEAFF.

The rearrangement links TRBV4-2 to TRBJ1-2, with TRBD1 matching over 7 bases. The CDR3 is made up of 15 amino acids. Germline V gene sequence: CDR1 LGHNA, CDR2 YNFKEQ. J gave up 2 bases and V 1 base, and 4 bases lay outside the gene matches. DNA for the CDR3: TGTGCCAGCAGCCAAGTGACAGGGCTGAACTATGGCTACACCTTC. Its translation: CASSQVTGLNYGYTF.

This chain links TRBV5-1 with TRBJ2-1; tentatively, D is TRBD1 (6 bases). The CDR3 is 13 amino acids. Trimming left V 6 bases short and J 5 bases short, with 12 bases between. Germline V gives CDR1 SGHRS, CDR2 YFSETQ. CDR3 region: CASTNRVDNEQFF. The CDR3 DNA reads TGCGCCAGCACTAACAGGGTCGACAATGAGCAGTTCTTC.

The chain uses TRBV19 and TRBJ2-1, with D possibly being TRBD2 (6 bases). V dropped 5 bases and J dropped 10 bases, with 21 bases sitting between them. The germline V gene has CDR1 LNHDA and CDR2 SQIVND (reference sequence). The CDR3 contains 15 residues. CDR3 loop: CASSPSPGPRGEQFF. DNA for the CDR3: TGTGCCAGTAGTCCTTCCCCGGGACCACGGGGGGAGCAGTTCTTC.